This T cell receptor beta chain was recorded in a study of glioma-infiltrating T cells after dendritic cell vaccination. The CDR3 spans 16 residues. Germline lookup yields CDR1 LGHNA and CDR2 YSLEER. The ends lost 4 bases at V and 5 bases at J; junction bases unmatched: 7. Data came from immunoSEQ multiplex PCR; TCRdb stores just in-frame clones and leaves some out. Of roughly 52,000 clones in the sample, about 85% are singletons; the top ten hold 11%. The sample in question was blood, obtained before dendritic cell vaccination. The TCR was taken from a human donor with glioblastoma. The chain employs TRBV4-3 and TRBJ2-2; 10 bases align to TRBD1. The CDR3 protein is CASSLDRGLKTGELFF. In nucleotides, the CDR3 is TGCGCCAGCAGCCTTGACAGGGGGCTCAAAACCGGGGAGCTGTTTTTT.